This is a list of T cell receptor beta chains from one sample in a study of graft-versus-host responses after intestinal transplantation. No antigens are known for them. Data came from immunoSEQ multiplex PCR; TCRdb stores just in-frame clones and leaves some out. The data contain 100,000 or so clones, approximately 92% of them singletons. Material: unstimulated CD8+ T cells sorted from spleen or lymph node cells, obtained before transplant. The source is a human donor who was the organ donor for an intestinal transplant. Both conserved end residues are part of each CDR3. D genes are given only for firm matches. The listing skips clone size in some rows; elsewhere it reads once, few, many or a size class.

TRBJ2-3	-	TRBV14	TRBD2	TGTGCCAGCAGCCCCCGGACTAGCGGGAAGGATACGCAGTATTTT	CASSPRTSGKDTQYF
TRBJ2-5	-	TRBV27	-	TGTGCCAGCAGTTCGGTCACCCGCCAAGAGACCCAGTACTTC	CASSSVTRQETQYF
TRBJ2-1	-	TRBV27	TRBD1	TGTGCCAGCAGCTTGGACTTGACAGGGGCTTCTAATGAGCAGTTCTTC	CASSLDLTGASNEQFF
TRBJ2-1	-	TRBV27	-	TGTGCCAGCAGGCGAGCCCGGGACTCCGGCTACATCGATGAGCAGTTCTTC	CASRRARDSGYIDEQFF
TRBJ2-7	-	TRBV4-3	-	TGCGCCAGCAGCCAAGAGGGGCTCCTCTCTTCCTACGAGCAGTACTTC	CASSQEGLLSSYEQYF
TRBJ1-2	few	TRBV6-5	-	TGTGCCAGCAGTTACACCCCCGACAGGACCTATGGCTACACCTTC	CASSYTPDRTYGYTF
TRBJ2-1	-	TRBV28	-	TGTGCCAGCAGTCCCGACTGGAACCGAAACAATGAGCAGTTCTTC	CASSPDWNRNNEQFF
TRBJ2-5	-	TRBV7-2	TRBD2	TGTGCCAGCAGCTTGCTCGGGGAAGCGGGAGGGGAGACCCAGTACTTC	CASSLLGEAGGETQYF
TRBJ1-1	-	TRBV6-6	-	TGTGCCAGCAGCTTCCATCAGGGAGGGACTGAAGCTTTCTTT	CASSFHQGGTEAFF
TRBJ1-5	-	TRBV27	-	TGTGCCAGCAGTGCCTACACCCGCGGTCAGCCCCAGCATTTT	CASSAYTRGQPQHF
TRBJ2-7	once	TRBV18	-	TGTGCCAGCTCACCACCTAAGGGACTTTCTACCTACGAGCAGTACTTC	CASSPPKGLSTYEQYF
TRBJ1-1	-	TRBV4-1	-	TGCGCCAGCAGCCAAGTGGCGAACACTGAAGCTTTCTTT	CASSQVANTEAFF
TRBJ2-1	-	TRBV6-1	TRBD2	TGTGCCAGCAGTGAGACTAGCGGAGGATTCAATGAGCAGTTCTTC	CASSETSGGFNEQFF
TRBJ1-1	-	TRBV11-2	-	TGTGCCAGCAGAGGGGGAGGGTACACTGAAGCTTTCTTT	CASRGGGYTEAFF
TRBJ2-1	once	TRBV27	-	TGTGCCAGCAGTCTGGGACCGCCACGGGGGTTTGAGCAGTTCTTC	CASSLGPPRGFEQFF
TRBJ1-1	-	TRBV27	-	TGTGCCAGCAGTTTGCGGTCCCTCCAGAACACTGAAGCTTTCTTT	CASSLRSLQNTEAFF
TRBJ2-3	-	TRBV4-1	TRBD2	TGCGCCAGCAGCCAGGTATTCGGCGGGAGGTTTGCAGATACGCAGTATTTT	CASSQVFGGRFADTQYF
TRBJ2-2	once	TRBV7-9	-	TGTGCCAGCAGCTTTATTCAGGGAGGTGCCGGGGAGCTGTTTTTT	CASSFIQGGAGELFF
TRBJ1-6	once	TRBV14	TRBD1	TGTGCCAGCAGCCTCAGGGGGCGTAATTCACCCCTCCACTTT	CASSLRGRNSPLHF